Listed here is a single T cell receptor beta chain. The target of this receptor is not known. No per-base quality is available; no much larger clone lies one base away. This sample was taken from a study of Tregs in tolerant kidney transplant recipients (dated by TCRdb to between 2018 and 2021). Study-wide context: Before combined kidney and bone marrow transplantation, this study identified donor-specific regulatory T cells using TCRbeta sequencing and then followed those same cells after transplant. Summary of the overall study and its limitations: Donor-specific Treg expansion exceeded global Treg expansion in tolerant patients, suggesting antigen-driven rather than nonspecific expansion. Because the PCR primers were changed over time for some patients, nucleotide-level comparison could not be performed across the samples from those patients. Although technical replication error seemed to be minimal, the question of biological reproducibility was not addressed directly. Expanding Tregs with activated donor B cells appeared to identify the most biologically relevant and donor-specific TCRbeta repertoire. Because the study included only a small number of patients, the results must be confirmed in larger populations and under other immunosuppression protocols.

Spanning cysteine to phenylalanine, the CDR3 consists of 14 amino acids. The retained sequence is limited to the CDR3, 42 bases, with the frame set at the first base. Trimming costs V 4 bases and J 7 bases, and their ends lie 16 bases apart. According to the germline V gene (reference sequence), CDR1 reads SSHAT and CDR2 reads FNYEAQ. For TCRbeta CDR3 sequencing, genomic DNA from the sorted cells was extracted using the QIAGEN DNeasy Blood and Tissue Kit. High-throughput TCRbeta CDR3 sequencing was carried out commercially through immunoSEQ, with PCR amplification with bias correction and internal controls included. Under the source paper's analysis protocol: Unique productive TCRbeta sequences were defined by CDR3 nucleotide sequence where primers matched, otherwise by CDR3 amino acid sequence with Vbeta and Jbeta genes. To correct for sorting error, sequences found in more than one sorted population at a frequency ratio of 2:1 or less were discarded, and the remaining shared sequences were assigned to the population with the higher frequency. A sequence counted as donor-reactive if, in CFSE-low cells, the sequence had a frequency of at least 0.01% and was expanded at least 5-fold compared with unstimulated cells. Jensen-Shannon divergence calculated on the top 100 TCRbeta sequences ranked by frequency was used to measure repertoire divergence. When a sample had multiple sequencing runs, each run was corrected for sorting error separately and the runs were then pooled. TCRdb mirrors the immuneACCESS table, restricted to in-frame sequences. Some clones are absent from its copies; in checked studies, under half trace to an unresolved V gene, and the reason for the others is unknown. From that table come the V and J calls and clone size; the DNA was used to work out D and trimming. The sample table contains tens of thousands of clones; only one count was recorded for under 95% of them. The top ten clones comprise roughly 1.7% of the sample.

The transplants used related donors with nonmyeloablative bone marrow transplantation, and mixed chimerism in the human trials was transient. Thawed PBMCs were FACS-sorted into unstimulated Tregs (CD4+CD25+CD127-), CD4+ non-Tregs (CD4+CD25-), CD4 cells and CD8 cells. The patients were 4 recipients of combined kidney and bone marrow transplants from the ITN036ST trial, and samples were available only for these trial subjects. Healthy control blood was separated into PBMCs by Ficoll density gradient and cryopreserved, and patient PBMCs were collected both before and after transplant. Source: CD4+ T cells from blood (PBMCs), taken 12 months after the transplant. The sequence derives from a human patient who received a combined kidney and bone marrow transplant. Following a transplant, a fraction of the T cells may be traceable to the graft donor. The sequence joins TRBV7-7 to TRBJ2-5, with a weak D call of TRBD1 (6 bases match). CDR3 reads: CASSYPGDRGTQYF. The base sequence is TGTGCCAGCAGCTACCCAGGGGATCGTGGGACCCAGTACTTC.